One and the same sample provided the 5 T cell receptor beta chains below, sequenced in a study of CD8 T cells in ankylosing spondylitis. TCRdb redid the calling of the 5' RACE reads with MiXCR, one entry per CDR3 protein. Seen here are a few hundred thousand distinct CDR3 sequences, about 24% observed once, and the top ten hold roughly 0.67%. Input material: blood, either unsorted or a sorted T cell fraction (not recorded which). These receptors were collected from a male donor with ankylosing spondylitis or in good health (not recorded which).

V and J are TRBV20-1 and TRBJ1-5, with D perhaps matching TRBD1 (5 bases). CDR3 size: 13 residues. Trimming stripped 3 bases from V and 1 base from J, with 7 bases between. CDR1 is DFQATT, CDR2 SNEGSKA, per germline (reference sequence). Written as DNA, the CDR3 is TGCAGTGCTAGGAGGACAAGCAATCAGCCCCAGCATTTT. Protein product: CSARRTSNQPQHF.

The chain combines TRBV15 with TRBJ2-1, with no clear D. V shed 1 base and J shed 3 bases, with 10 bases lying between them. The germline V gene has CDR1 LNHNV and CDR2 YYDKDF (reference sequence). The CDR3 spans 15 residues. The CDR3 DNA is TGTGCCACCAGCAGAGGTGGGCACCTCTACAATGAGCAGTTCTTC. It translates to CATSRGGHLYNEQFF.

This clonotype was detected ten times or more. The CDR3 DNA follows: TGCGCCAGCAGCCGAGTACAGGGGAACGAGCAGTTCTTC. Translation: CASSRVQGNEQFF. The chain joins TRBV4-1 to TRBJ2-1, with TRBD1 identical over 7 bases. The germline gives CDR1 MGHRA, CDR2 YSYEKL. The CDR3 is 13 amino acids. V was clipped by 4 bases and J by 10 bases; unmatched bases: 7.

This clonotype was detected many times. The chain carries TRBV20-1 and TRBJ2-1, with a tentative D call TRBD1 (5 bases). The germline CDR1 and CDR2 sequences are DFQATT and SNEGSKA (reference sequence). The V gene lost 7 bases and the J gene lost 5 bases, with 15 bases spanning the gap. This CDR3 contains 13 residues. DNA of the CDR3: TGCAGTGTGAGGACACCTACAAACAATGAGCAGTTCTTC. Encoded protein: CSVRTPTNNEQFF.

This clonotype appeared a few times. The CDR3 nucleotides are TGCAGTGCGTCCGGGACAGGTGGAGGGGAGACCCAGTACTTC. Its protein is CSASGTGGGETQYF. The chain links TRBV20-1 to TRBJ2-5; 8 positions agree with TRBD1. V shed 6 bases and J 5 bases; nucleotides not matched to a gene: 11. From germline, CDR1 is DFQATT and CDR2 SNEGSKA (reference sequence). The CDR3 spans 14 residues.